The 6 T cell receptor beta chains below all came from one sample that was sequenced in a study of sequential checkpoint blockade in melanoma. Assay used: immunoSEQ multiplex PCR; TCRdb lists only in-frame clones, some missing. The data contain 30,000 or so clones, approximately 86% of them seen just once; the ten biggest clones take up 22%. Treatment here: randomized to nivolumab then ipilimumab (arm A) or the reverse (arm B). The sample consisted of CD8+ T cells sorted from blood (inferred from file names), taken from a patient given nivolumab and ipilimumab in sequence. These TCRs come from a human donor with melanoma.

This rearrangement joins TRBV6-5 to TRBJ2-5, with D possibly matching TRBD2 (6 bases). This CDR3 has 16 amino acids. Germline values: CDR1 MNHEY, CDR2 SVGAGI. V dropped 2 bases and J dropped 1 base, with 14 bases sitting between them. The CDR3, as DNA: TGTGCCAGCAGTTACGCTTCTTACGGGAGCCAAGAGACCCAGTACTTC. Protein product: CASSYASYGSQETQYF.

The chain links TRBV28 to TRBJ2-7, with 7 bases lining up with TRBD1. The V and J ends lost 2 bases and 0 bases, in that order; junction bases with no gene match: 4. This CDR3 has 15 residues. CDR1 and CDR2 from the germline V gene are MDHEN and SYDVKM. CDR3 DNA sequence: TGTGCCAGCAGTTTACCCGACAGGGACTCCTACGAGCAGTACTTC. It yields the protein CASSLPDRDSYEQYF.

V usage is TRBV7-9 and J usage is TRBJ2-5, with 9 nucleotides matching TRBD1. The DNA end lines up better with TRBJ2-7; the J call may be wrong. The CDR3 contains 14 residues. Germline lookup yields CDR1 SEHNR and CDR2 FQNEAQ (reference sequence). CDR3 sequence: CASSLGQGRNEQYF. Written as DNA, the CDR3 is TGTGCCAGCAGCTTGGGACAGGGTAGAAACGAGCAGTACTTC.

DNA for the CDR3: TGCAGCGTTTCGGGACTCCACACCGGGGAGCTGTTTTTT. It codes for CSVSGLHTGELFF. The rearrangement uses TRBV29-1 and TRBJ2-2; D might be TRBD2 (6 bases). The ends were cut back, 5 bases at V and 3 bases at J, with 10 bases in the middle. Germline V gene lookup returns CDR1 SQVTM and CDR2 ANQGSEA. This CDR3 is 13 amino acids long.

This clone has a single count. The rearrangement links TRBV7-9 to TRBJ1-5; 7 bases align to TRBD1. The length of the CDR3 is 15 residues. Germline lookup yields CDR1 SEHNR and CDR2 FQNEAQ (reference sequence). V shed 6 bases, J shed 5 bases, and the junction held 10 bases outside the gene matches. CDR3 bases: TGTGCCAGCAGACCTGGGGGCAGGGGGGATCAGCCCCAGCATTTT. The encoded protein is CASRPGGRGDQPQHF.

V usage is TRBV19 and J usage is TRBJ2-7; TRBD1 matches at 7 bases. This CDR3 contains 14 residues. Unmatched junction bases numbered 5, after V lost 5 bases and J lost 1 base. The V gene's germline CDR1 is LNHDA and CDR2 SQIVND (reference sequence). The CDR3 nucleotides are TGTGCCAGTAGTCTCCGGACAGGATCCTACGAGCAGTACTTC. Its protein is CASSLRTGSYEQYF.